Following are 22 T cell receptor beta chains from one sample sequenced in a study of PD-1 blockade in classical Hodgkin lymphoma. Each of the patients experienced relapse following autologous stem cell transplantation, and their brentuximab vedotin exposure differed. The CD4+ T cells used were purified from thawed PBMCs through magnetic negative selection. Profiling relied on immunoSEQ multiplex PCR, and the TCRdb table lists in-frame clones only, not all of them. The sample contains tens of thousands of clones, about 85% of which appear only once. Sequencing was performed on CD4+ T cells from blood, taken at baseline. These receptors all come from a human donor with classical Hodgkin lymphoma.

This chain joins TRBV28 and TRBJ2-5; 10 nucleotides match TRBD1. Germline V lookup: CDR1 MDHEN, CDR2 SYDVKM. Trimming removed 2 bases from V and 5 bases from J; junction bases left unmatched: 2. The CDR3 runs to 14 residues. CDR3 DNA: TGTGCCAGCAGTTTAGACAGGGGGCCTGAGACCCAGTACTTC. Translated: CASSLDRGPETQYF.

This clone was seen more than once but under ten times. V is TRBV25-1 and J is TRBJ1-2, with TRBD1 matching 7 bases. This CDR3 has 15 amino acids. The J segment lost 7 bases and the V segment lost 2 bases, leaving 10 bases of the junction unmatched. Germline-derived CDR1 and CDR2 are MGHDK and SYGVNS. The CDR3, as DNA: TGTGCCAGCAGTGAAATTGGTAAGGGGGCAGCTGGCTACACCTTC. It specifies CASSEIGKGAAGYTF.

This clone has only a few counts. V and J are TRBV10-3 and TRBJ1-1; TRBD1 might be the D (6 bases). Deletions cut 3 bases from V and 8 bases from J, with 13 bases between. The CDR3 totals 13 residues. CDR1 is ENHRY and CDR2 is SYGVKD in the germline V gene. CDR3 DNA sequence: TGTGCCATCAGTGAAGGGGGGCGAGGAGAAGCTTTCTTT. This sequence encodes CAISEGGRGEAFF.

The chain carries TRBV4-3 and TRBJ2-1; 7 nucleotides match TRBD2. The CDR3 contains 16 residues. Trimming took 0 bases from V and 4 from J; bases not matched to a gene: 6. CDR1 LGHNA and CDR2 YSLEER come from the germline V gene. CDR3 region: CASSQETLAEYNEQFF. CDR3 in DNA: TGCGCCAGCAGCCAAGAGACGCTAGCGGAGTACAATGAGCAGTTCTTC.

The chain carries TRBV6-1 and TRBJ2-1; the D gene could be TRBD1 or TRBD2 (5 bases each). The germline V and J ends were trimmed by 4 bases and 8 bases, with 12 bases remaining between them. The germline CDR1 and CDR2 sequences are MNHNS and SASEGT. The CDR3 has 13 amino acids. As DNA, the CDR3 is TGTGCCAGCAGTGTCAACCGGGGCGATGAGCAGTTCTTC. Translation: CASSVNRGDEQFF.

V is TRBV27 and J is TRBJ2-1; D is uncertain. Germline V gene lookup returns CDR1 MNHEY and CDR2 SMNVEV (reference sequence). V gave up 6 bases and J gave up 3 bases, with 21 bases separating them. The CDR3 runs 17 residues. The CDR3 coding sequence is TGTGCCAGCAGGGAGACTGGTTTTCTTACCCTCTACAATGAGCAGTTCTTC. Translated: CASRETGFLTLYNEQFF.

This clone was seen only a few times. The chain combines TRBV2 with TRBJ1-5; 8 bases are a match to TRBD1. Trimming cost V 3 bases and J 3 bases; bases outside gene matches: 1. This CDR3 region has 14 residues. CDR1 is SNHLY and CDR2 is FYNNEI in the germline V gene. The CDR3, as DNA: TGTGCCAGCAGTGACAGGGGGCCCAATCAGCCCCAGCATTTT. Translating gives CASSDRGPNQPQHF. The full variable domain, with the rest looked up from reference TRBV2 and TRBJ1-5, is EPEVTQTPSHQVTQMGQEVILRCVPISNHLYFYWYRQILGQKVEFLVSFYNNEISEKSEIFDDQFSVERPDGSNFTLKIRSTKLEDSAMYFCASSDRGPNQPQHFGDGTRLSIL.

The chain links TRBV28 to TRBJ1-4; 9 bases fit TRBD1. The CDR3 is 16 residues long. Germline V gene sequence: CDR1 MDHEN, CDR2 SYDVKM. With V trimmed by 5 bases and J by 7 bases, 11 bases remained unmatched. CDR3 residues: CASSSGQGIRREKLFF. In DNA form, the CDR3 reads TGTGCCAGCAGTAGCGGACAGGGGATTCGGCGTGAAAAACTGTTTTTT.

This clone has more than one count but fewer than ten. The chain is built from TRBV19 and TRBJ2-1; maybe TRBD1 (6 bases). Germline CDR1 and CDR2: LNHDA and SQIVND (reference sequence). The CDR3 loop spans 15 amino acids. V shed 6 bases and J shed 7 bases, with 19 bases lying between them. This CDR3 is CASRLGTINNNEQFF. The DNA of the CDR3 is TGTGCCAGTAGGCTTGGGACAATTAACAATAATGAGCAGTTCTTC. Variable domain in full (rest from reference TRBV19 and TRBJ2-1): DGGITQSPKYLFRKEGQNVTLSCEQNLNHDAMYWYRQDPGQGLRLIYYSQIVNDFQKGDIAEGYSVSREKKESFPLTVTSAQKNPTAFYLCASRLGTINNNEQFFGPGTRLTVL.

The chain has TRBV11-2 and TRBJ2-1; D might be TRBD2 (5 bases). Germline V lookup: CDR1 SGHAT, CDR2 FQNNGV. V was clipped by 4 bases and J by 8 bases, with 18 bases between them. The CDR3 totals 15 residues. CDR3 DNA: TGTGCCAGCAGCTCCGGGGAGAGGCTACGGGATGAGCAGTTCTTC. Amino acid sequence: CASSSGERLRDEQFF.

This clone was detected only once. The J gene is TRBJ2-1, the V gene TRBV11-2, with 9 bases aligning to TRBD2. V gave up 2 bases and J gave up 5 bases; unmatched junction bases: 7. Germline V gene lookup returns CDR1 SGHAT and CDR2 FQNNGV. This CDR3 has 16 amino acids. The CDR3 sequence: CASSLLRAGGNNEQFF. The CDR3, as DNA: TGTGCCAGCAGCTTATTAAGAGCGGGAGGCAACAATGAGCAGTTCTTC.

The chain has TRBV5-1 and TRBJ1-1, with D maybe TRBD1 (6 bases). This CDR3 spans 17 amino acids. Per germline, CDR1 SGHRS and CDR2 YFSETQ. Trimming shortened V by 5 bases and J by 0 bases, and 20 bases separated the two germline ends. CDR3 coding DNA: TGCGCCAGCAGTTTACAGGGCGAAAGGCTGTTGAACACTGAAGCTTTCTTT. Translated: CASSLQGERLLNTEAFF.

The rearrangement links TRBV9 to TRBJ2-1; 10 bases line up with TRBD2. With V trimmed by 4 bases and J by 4 bases, 5 bases remained unmatched. The CDR3 consists of 15 residues. Germline-derived CDR1 and CDR2 are SGDLS and YYNGEE. The CDR3 spells CASSPTSGDYNEQFF. In nucleotides, the CDR3 is TGTGCCAGCAGCCCAACTAGCGGGGATTACAATGAGCAGTTCTTC.

The chain combines TRBV4-1 with TRBJ1-2, with 8 bases identical to TRBD1. The CDR3 contains 17 residues. Germline V gives CDR1 MGHRA, CDR2 YSYEKL. The junction had 14 bases not matched to a gene; V was cut back by 4 bases and J by 4 bases. CDR3 nucleotides: TGCGCCAGCAGCCCGTCGGGCTGGGACAGGTCCGCCTATGGCTACACCTTC. Amino acid sequence: CASSPSGWDRSAYGYTF.

V is TRBV5-6 and J is TRBJ2-5, with TRBD2 matching 7 bases. Per germline, CDR1 SGHDT and CDR2 YYEEEE. This CDR3 region has 14 residues. V lost 0 bases and J lost 5; bases outside the gene matches: 4. The CDR3 reads CASSLVTSVETQYF. In DNA form, the CDR3 reads TGTGCCAGCAGCTTGGTTACTAGCGTGGAGACCCAGTACTTC.

This chain connects TRBV6-5 to TRBJ2-5; D call uncertain. Trimming pared 4 bases from V and 4 bases from J, leaving 7 bases between. The CDR3 consists of 12 residues. Germline V gives CDR1 MNHEY, CDR2 SVGAGI. CDR3 amino acids: CASSLVGETQYF. CDR3 DNA: TGTGCCAGCAGTTTGGTTGGAGAGACCCAGTACTTC.

V usage is TRBV29-1 and J usage is TRBJ2-5; tentative D call: TRBD2 (6 bases). The CDR3 is made up of 13 amino acids. Looked up from germline, CDR1 is SQVTM and CDR2 is ANQGSEA. CDR3 protein: CSFGASQAGTQYF. In DNA, the CDR3 is TGCAGTTTTGGGGCTAGCCAAGCGGGGACCCAGTACTTC.

This chain joins TRBV6-1 and TRBJ2-3; unclear D gene. The CDR3 runs 14 residues. Per germline, CDR1 MNHNS and CDR2 SASEGT. The ends were cut back, 3 bases at V and 4 bases at J, with 11 bases in the middle. For the CDR3, the DNA is TGTGCCAGCAGTGATAGGATCCAGGCAGATACGCAGTATTTT. Its translation is CASSDRIQADTQYF.

The J gene is TRBJ2-2, the V gene TRBV6-5; weak D call: TRBD2 (5 bases). Trimming removed 2 bases from V and 7 bases from J, with 17 bases in between. Germline V gene sequence: CDR1 MNHEY, CDR2 SVGAGI. The CDR3 spans 16 residues. For the CDR3, the DNA is TGTGCCAGCAGTTACGAGGGCGGAAGAGCCCACGGGGAGCTGTTTTTT. Protein: CASSYEGGRAHGELFF.

V is TRBV2 and J is TRBJ2-7, with 9 nucleotides matching TRBD1. This CDR3 contains 15 residues. Trimming at V came to 7 bases and at J to 2 bases, leaving 9 bases not matched to a gene. Germline CDR1 reads SNHLY; CDR2 reads FYNNEI. The CDR3 sequence is CASTSSGTGPYEQYF. The CDR3 DNA sequence: TGTGCCAGCACTTCGTCCGGGACAGGGCCCTACGAGCAGTACTTC.

This rearrangement joins TRBV4-2 to TRBJ2-3; a possible D gene is TRBD2 (6 bases). This CDR3 has 16 residues. V lost 5 bases, J lost 2 bases, and 17 bases lay in between. Germline lookup yields CDR1 LGHNA and CDR2 YNFKEQ. Here the CDR3 reads CASSSNRGTDTDTQYF. Here the CDR3 DNA reads TGTGCCAGCAGCAGCAACCGCGGGACTGACACAGATACGCAGTATTTT.

The CDR3 bases are TGTGCCAGCAGTTACCTTTTGACAGGGATCCTCACCGGGGAGCTGTTTTTT. This encodes CASSYLLTGILTGELFF. The chain has TRBV28 and TRBJ2-2; TRBD1 aligns across 7 bases. V lost 4 bases, J lost 4 bases, and 12 bases stayed unmatched. The length of the CDR3 is 17 residues. CDR1 MDHEN and CDR2 SYDVKM come from the germline V gene.